This T cell receptor beta chain comes out of a study of T-cell memory formation after mild COVID-19. To note about this clonotype: Its specificity is not known.

Trimming took off 4 bases at V and 3 bases at J, with 14 bases between the two ends. This CDR3 comprises 15 residues. CDR1 is SGDLS and CDR2 is YYNGEE in the germline V gene. TCRdb re-analysed the 5' RACE reads in MiXCR, keeping a single row per CDR3 protein. The repertoire holds about 110,000 distinct CDR3 sequences, with around 14% as singletons. Study observations and caveats: Whereas later expanders leaned CD4+, clones contracting day 15 to 85 showed a balanced CD4/CD8 makeup.

Sequencing was done on a sample of PBMCs or a T cell subset sorted from them (not recorded which). This TCR came from a man younger than 35 who had mild COVID-19 (a few samples of this study predate the infection). Cell type and time point are not known. The rearrangement uses TRBV9 and TRBJ2-1; perhaps TRBD1 as D (6 bases). Written as DNA, the CDR3 is TGTGCCAGCAGCCTAGGGGGAGTAGGCTACAATGAGCAGTTCTTC. This codes for CASSLGGVGYNEQFF.